This passage covers 9 T cell receptor beta chains from one sample sequenced in a study of PD-1 blockade in classical Hodgkin lymphoma. Every patient had relapsed following autologous stem cell transplantation, and cohorts differed in brentuximab vedotin exposure. Thawed PBMCs underwent magnetic negative selection to yield purified CD4+ T cells. TCRdb's table, derived via immunoSEQ multiplex PCR, lists solely in-frame clones and lacks some. In the table there are over 20,000 clones, 84% of which are singletons. Sequenced material: CD4+ T cells from blood, taken at baseline. These receptors were taken from a human donor with classical Hodgkin lymphoma.

This chain uses TRBV4-3 with TRBJ1-3, with D hard to call. CDR3 length equals 14 residues. V was trimmed by 0 bases and J by 1 base, leaving 4 bases between them. Looked up from germline, CDR1 is LGHNA and CDR2 is YSLEER. The CDR3 DNA reads as TGCGCCAGCAGCCAAGAGGGGTCTGGAAACACCATATATTTT. This encodes CASSQEGSGNTIYF.

This rearrangement joins TRBV5-1 to TRBJ1-4; 7 positions match TRBD1. Per the germline V gene, CDR1 is SGHRS and CDR2 is YFSETQ. Trimming removed 2 bases from V and 8 bases from J; junction bases left unmatched: 6. The CDR3 is made up of 14 amino acids. This chain's CDR3 is CASSFTGAREKLFF. DNA of the CDR3: TGCGCCAGCAGCTTTACAGGGGCCAGGGAAAAACTGTTTTTT.

CDR3 DNA: TGTGCCAGCAGTAGGGCCTCTGGGGCCAACGTCCTGACTTTC. Protein: CASSRASGANVLTF. The J gene is TRBJ2-6, the V gene TRBV6-5; D not resolved. Germline V gene data show CDR1 as MNHEY and CDR2 as SVGAGI. Trimming shortened V by 5 bases and J by 0 bases, and 5 bases separated the two germline ends. The CDR3 spans 14 residues.

This chain joins TRBV5-4 and TRBJ2-1; D is unclear. Trimming stripped 3 bases from V and 2 bases from J, with 3 bases between. Germline lookup yields CDR1 SGHNT and CDR2 YYREEE (reference sequence). The CDR3 loop spans 12 amino acids. The CDR3 protein is CASSSTYNEQFF. CDR3 coding DNA: TGTGCCAGCAGCTCGACCTACAATGAGCAGTTCTTC.

This chain uses TRBV29-1 with TRBJ1-1; D remains ambiguous. Per germline, CDR1 SQVTM and CDR2 ANQGSEA. V shed 4 bases and J shed 1 base, with 10 bases lying between them. This CDR3 is built from 13 residues. This CDR3 reads CSVVVQQNTEAFF. CDR3 coding DNA: TGCAGCGTTGTGGTACAGCAGAACACTGAAGCTTTCTTT. Variable domain in full (rest from reference TRBV29-1 and TRBJ1-1): SAVISQKPSRDICQRGTSLTIQCQVDSQVTMMFWYRQQPGQSLTLIATANQGSEATYESGFVIDKFPISRPNLTFSTLTVSNMSPEDSSIYLCSVVVQQNTEAFFGQGTRLTVV.

Here the CDR3 DNA reads TGTGCCAGCAGTTTATCCGGGACAGAAAATGGCTACACCTTC. It codes for CASSLSGTENGYTF. The rearrangement uses TRBV27 and TRBJ1-2, with 7 positions matching TRBD1. The CDR3 is made up of 14 amino acids. With 0 bases clipped from V and 6 bases from J, the junction kept 4 bases outside the gene matches. CDR1 is MNHEY and CDR2 is SMNVEV in the germline V gene (reference sequence).

The chain carries TRBV6-5 and TRBJ1-5, with D hard to call. CDR3 length equals 13 residues. V was trimmed by 5 bases and J by 4 bases, leaving 9 bases between them. Per the germline V gene, CDR1 is MNHEY and CDR2 is SVGAGI. The CDR3 here is CASSLERNQPQHF. The CDR3 nucleotides read TGTGCCAGCAGTCTCGAGAGGAATCAGCCCCAGCATTTT.

V usage is TRBV19 and J usage is TRBJ2-5; TRBD1 matches at 7 bases. CDR3 length: 17 amino acids. Trimming took 4 bases from V and 2 from J; bases not matched to a gene: 13. Germline V CDR1 and CDR2: LNHDA, SQIVND (reference sequence). The CDR3 bases are TGTGCCAGTAGTAAAAATCGACAGGGTGGGCCACAAGAGACCCAGTACTTC. Its translation is CASSKNRQGGPQETQYF.

The chain joins TRBV5-1 to TRBJ1-1; 8 nucleotides match TRBD1. After removal of 3 bases from V and 11 bases from J, the junction contained 9 bases not matched to a gene. Germline-derived CDR1 and CDR2 are SGHRS and YFSETQ. The CDR3 consists of 13 residues. The DNA of the CDR3 is TGCGCCAGCAGCTCCGGACAGGGCGGAGGGGCTTTCTTT. Translated: CASSSGQGGGAFF.